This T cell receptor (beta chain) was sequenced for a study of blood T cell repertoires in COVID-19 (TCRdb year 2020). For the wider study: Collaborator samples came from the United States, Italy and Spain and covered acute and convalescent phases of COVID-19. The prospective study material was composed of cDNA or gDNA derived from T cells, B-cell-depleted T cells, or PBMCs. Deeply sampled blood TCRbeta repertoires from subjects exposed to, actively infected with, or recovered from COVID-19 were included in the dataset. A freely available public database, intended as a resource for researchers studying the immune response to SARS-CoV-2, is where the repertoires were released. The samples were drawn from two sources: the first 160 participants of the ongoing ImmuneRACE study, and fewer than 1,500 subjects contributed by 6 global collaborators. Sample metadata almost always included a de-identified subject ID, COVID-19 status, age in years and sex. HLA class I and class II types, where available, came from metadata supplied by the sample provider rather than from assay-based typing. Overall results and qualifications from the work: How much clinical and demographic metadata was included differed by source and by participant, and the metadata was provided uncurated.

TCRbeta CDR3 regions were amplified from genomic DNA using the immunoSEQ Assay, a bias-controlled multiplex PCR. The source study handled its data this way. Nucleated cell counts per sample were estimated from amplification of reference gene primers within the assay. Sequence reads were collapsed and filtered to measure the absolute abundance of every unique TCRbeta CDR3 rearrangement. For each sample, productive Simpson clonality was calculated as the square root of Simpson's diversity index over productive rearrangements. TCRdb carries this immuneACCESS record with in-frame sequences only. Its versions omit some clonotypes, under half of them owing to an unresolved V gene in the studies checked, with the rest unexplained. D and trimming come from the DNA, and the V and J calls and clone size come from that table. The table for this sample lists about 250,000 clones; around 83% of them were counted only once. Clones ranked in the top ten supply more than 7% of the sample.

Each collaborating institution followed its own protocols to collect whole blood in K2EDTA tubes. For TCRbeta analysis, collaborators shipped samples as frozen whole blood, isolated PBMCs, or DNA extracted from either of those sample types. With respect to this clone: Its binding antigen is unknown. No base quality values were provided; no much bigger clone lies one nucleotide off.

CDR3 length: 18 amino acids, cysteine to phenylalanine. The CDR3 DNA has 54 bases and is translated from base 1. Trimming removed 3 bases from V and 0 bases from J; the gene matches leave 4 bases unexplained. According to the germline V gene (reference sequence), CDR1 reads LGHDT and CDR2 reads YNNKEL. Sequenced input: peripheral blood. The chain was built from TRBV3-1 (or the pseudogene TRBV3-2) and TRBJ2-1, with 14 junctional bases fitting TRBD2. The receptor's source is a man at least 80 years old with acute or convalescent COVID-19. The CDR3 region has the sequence CASSHRGTSGGSYNEQFF. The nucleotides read TGTGCCAGCAGCCACCGTGGGACTAGCGGGGGCTCCTACAATGAGCAGTTCTTC.